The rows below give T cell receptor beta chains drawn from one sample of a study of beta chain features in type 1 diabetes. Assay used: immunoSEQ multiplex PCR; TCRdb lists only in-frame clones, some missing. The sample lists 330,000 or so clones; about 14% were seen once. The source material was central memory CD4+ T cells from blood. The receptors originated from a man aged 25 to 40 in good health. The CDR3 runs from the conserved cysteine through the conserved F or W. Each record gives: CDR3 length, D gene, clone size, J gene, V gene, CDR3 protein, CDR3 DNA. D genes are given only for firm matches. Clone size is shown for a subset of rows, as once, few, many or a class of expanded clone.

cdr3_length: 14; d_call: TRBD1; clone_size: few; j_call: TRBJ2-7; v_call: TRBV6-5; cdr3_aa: CATETTGDSYEQYF; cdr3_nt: TGTGCCACCGAAACCACAGGGGACTCCTACGAGCAGTACTTC
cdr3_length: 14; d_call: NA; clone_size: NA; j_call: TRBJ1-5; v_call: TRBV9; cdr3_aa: CASSRGENNQPQHF; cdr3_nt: TGTGCCAGCTCTCGCGGGGAAAACAATCAGCCCCAGCATTTT
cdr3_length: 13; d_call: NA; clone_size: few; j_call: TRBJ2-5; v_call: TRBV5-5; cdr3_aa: CASTLASQGTQYF; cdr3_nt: TGTGCCAGCACCCTTGCCTCCCAGGGGACCCAGTACTTC
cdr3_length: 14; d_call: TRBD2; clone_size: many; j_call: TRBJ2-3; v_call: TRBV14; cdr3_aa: CASSPGLAGITQYF; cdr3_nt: TGTGCCAGCAGCCCGGGACTAGCGGGGATAACGCAGTATTTT
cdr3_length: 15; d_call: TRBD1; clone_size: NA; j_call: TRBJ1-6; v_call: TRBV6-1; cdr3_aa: CASSRQGVNGSPLHF; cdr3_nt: TGTGCCAGCAGCAGACAGGGGGTAAATGGTTCACCCCTCCACTTT
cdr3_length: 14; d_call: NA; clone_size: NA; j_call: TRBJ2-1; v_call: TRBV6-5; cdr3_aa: CASSYPGLYNEQFF; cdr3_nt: TGTGCCAGCAGTTACCCGGGACTGTACAATGAGCAGTTCTTC
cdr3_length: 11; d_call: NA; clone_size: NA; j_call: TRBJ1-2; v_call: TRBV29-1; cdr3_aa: CSVEKARGYTF; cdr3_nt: TGCAGCGTTGAGAAGGCACGGGGCTACACCTTC
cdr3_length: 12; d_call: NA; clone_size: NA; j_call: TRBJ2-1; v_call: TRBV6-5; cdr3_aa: CASSSTSDEQFF; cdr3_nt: TGTGCCAGCAGCTCCACCTCTGATGAGCAGTTCTTC
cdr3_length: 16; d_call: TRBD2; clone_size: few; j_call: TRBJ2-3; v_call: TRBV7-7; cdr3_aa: CASSQQTSGGADTQYF; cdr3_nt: TGTGCCAGCAGCCAGCAAACTAGCGGGGGGGCAGATACGCAGTATTTT
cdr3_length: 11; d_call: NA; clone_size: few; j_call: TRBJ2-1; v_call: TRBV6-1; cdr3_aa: CASSSPNEQFF; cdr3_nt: TGTGCCAGCAGTTCACCCAATGAGCAGTTCTTC
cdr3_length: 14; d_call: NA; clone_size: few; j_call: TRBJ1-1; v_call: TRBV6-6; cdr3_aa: CASSPRGKNTEAFF; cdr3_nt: TGTGCCAGCAGCCCCCGGGGTAAGAACACTGAAGCTTTCTTT
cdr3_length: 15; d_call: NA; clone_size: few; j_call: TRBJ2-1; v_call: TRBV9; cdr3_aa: CASSVVGASYNEQFF; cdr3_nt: TGTGCCAGCAGCGTAGTCGGTGCGTCTTACAATGAGCAGTTCTTC
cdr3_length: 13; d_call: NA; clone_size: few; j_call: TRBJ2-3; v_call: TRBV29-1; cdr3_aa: CSVADLATDTQYF; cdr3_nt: TGCAGCGTTGCTGACTTAGCCACAGATACGCAGTATTTT
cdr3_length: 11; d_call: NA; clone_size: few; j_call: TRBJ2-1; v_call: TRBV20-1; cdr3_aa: CSAIIGREQFF; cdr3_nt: TGCAGTGCTATTATTGGGCGTGAGCAGTTCTTC
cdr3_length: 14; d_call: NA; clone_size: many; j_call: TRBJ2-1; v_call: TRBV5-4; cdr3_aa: CASSDGGPRNEQFF; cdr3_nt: TGTGCCAGCAGCGACGGAGGCCCCAGAAATGAGCAGTTCTTC
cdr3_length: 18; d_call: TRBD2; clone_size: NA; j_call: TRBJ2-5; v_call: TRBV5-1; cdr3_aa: CASSLLGLAGRTQETQYF; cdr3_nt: TGCGCCAGCAGCTTACTTGGACTAGCGGGACGAACCCAAGAGACCCAGTACTTC
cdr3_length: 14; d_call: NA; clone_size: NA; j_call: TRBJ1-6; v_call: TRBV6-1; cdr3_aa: CASSDQLQGSPLHF; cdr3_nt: TGTGCCAGCAGTGACCAATTACAGGGTTCACCCCTCCACTTT
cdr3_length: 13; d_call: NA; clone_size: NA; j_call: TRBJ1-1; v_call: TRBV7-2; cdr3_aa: CASSVLRDTEAFF; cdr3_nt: TGTGCCAGCAGCGTACTCAGGGACACTGAAGCTTTCTTT
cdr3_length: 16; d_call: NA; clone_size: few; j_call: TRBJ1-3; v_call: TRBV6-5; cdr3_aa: CASSYSIPVRGNTIYF; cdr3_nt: TGTGCCAGCAGTTACTCGATCCCTGTAAGGGGAAACACCATATATTTT
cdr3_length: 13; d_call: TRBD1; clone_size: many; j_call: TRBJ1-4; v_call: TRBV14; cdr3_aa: CASSEDRDEKLFF; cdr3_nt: TGTGCCAGCAGCGAGGACAGGGACGAAAAACTGTTTTTT
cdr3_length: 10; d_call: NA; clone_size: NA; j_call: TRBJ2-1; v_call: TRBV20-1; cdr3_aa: CRPPGNEQFF; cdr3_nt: TGCAGGCCCCCGGGGAATGAGCAGTTCTTC
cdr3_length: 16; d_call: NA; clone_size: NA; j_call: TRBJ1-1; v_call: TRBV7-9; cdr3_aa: CASSLAVGLLNTEAFF; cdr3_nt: TGTGCCAGCAGCTTAGCCGTAGGGCTCTTGAACACTGAAGCTTTCTTT
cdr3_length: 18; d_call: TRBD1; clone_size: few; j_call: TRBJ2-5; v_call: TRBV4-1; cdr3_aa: CASSQQAGTGESRETQYF; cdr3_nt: TGCGCCAGCAGCCAGCAGGCCGGGACAGGGGAAAGTAGGGAGACCCAGTACTTC
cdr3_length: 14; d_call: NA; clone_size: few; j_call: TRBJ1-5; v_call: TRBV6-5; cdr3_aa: CASGGTPPNQPQHF; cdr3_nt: TGTGCCAGCGGGGGGACCCCCCCTAATCAGCCCCAGCATTTT
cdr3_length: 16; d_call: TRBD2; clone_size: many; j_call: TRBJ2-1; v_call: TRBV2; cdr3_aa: CASRARLAGGHNEQFF; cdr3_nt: TGTGCCAGCAGGGCGAGACTAGCGGGCGGGCACAATGAGCAGTTCTTC